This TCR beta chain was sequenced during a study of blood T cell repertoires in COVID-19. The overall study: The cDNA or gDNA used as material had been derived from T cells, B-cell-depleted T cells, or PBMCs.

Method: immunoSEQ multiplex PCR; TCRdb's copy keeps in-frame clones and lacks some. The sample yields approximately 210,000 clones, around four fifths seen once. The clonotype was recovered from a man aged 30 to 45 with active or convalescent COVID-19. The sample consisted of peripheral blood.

CDR3 sequence: CATSTRGPGGQPQHF. The DNA for the CDR3 is TGTGCCACCAGCACAAGAGGACCCGGCGGGCAGCCCCAGCATTTT. This chain links TRBV15 with TRBJ1-5; D gene ambiguous. The V end was cut by 4 bases, the J end by 7 bases, with 17 bases between. The CDR3 spans 15 residues. Germline lookup yields CDR1 LNHNV and CDR2 YYDKDF (reference sequence).